A selection of T cell receptor beta chains follows, all from one sample in a study of cytotoxic CD8 clonotypes in ibrutinib-treated CLL. TCRdb's copy holds only in-frame clones and misses some; the assay was immunoSEQ multiplex PCR. The repertoire has more than 110,000 clones, 75% to 80% of them found once; the top ten carry approximately 5.1%. Sequenced here: PBMCs, sampled after 24 months of ibrutinib treatment. These receptor sequences come from a human donor with chronic lymphocytic leukemia. Each CDR3 is given with its conserved first and last residue. A D gene is named only where the DNA matches it firmly. Some rows have no size entry. The others give once, few or many, or a class for an expanded clone.

cdr3_aa: CASSPQLGAGAQDTEAFF
cdr3_nt: TGTGCCAGCAGCCCTCAATTAGGGGCCGGGGCGCAGGACACTGAAGCTTTCTTT
clone_size: .
j_call: TRBJ1-1
v_call: TRBV11-1
d_call: .
cdr3_length: 18

cdr3_aa: CASSSGGTSGGLPTDTQYF
cdr3_nt: TGCGCCAGCAGCTCCGGCGGGACTAGCGGGGGGCTTCCCACAGATACGCAGTATTTT
clone_size: .
j_call: TRBJ2-3
v_call: TRBV5-1
d_call: TRBD2
cdr3_length: 19

cdr3_aa: CASSPLAGGTGELFF
cdr3_nt: TGTGCCAGCAGCCCCCTAGCGGGGGGGACCGGGGAGCTGTTTTTT
clone_size: .
j_call: TRBJ2-2
v_call: TRBV7-9
d_call: TRBD2
cdr3_length: 15

cdr3_aa: CASRRLAGARDEQFF
cdr3_nt: TGTGCCAGCAGACGACTAGCGGGGGCCCGGGATGAGCAGTTCTTC
clone_size: .
j_call: TRBJ2-1
v_call: TRBV11-2
d_call: TRBD2
cdr3_length: 15

cdr3_aa: CASSPPKPNEKLFF
cdr3_nt: TGTGCCAGCTCACCCCCAAAGCCTAATGAAAAACTGTTTTTT
clone_size: few
j_call: TRBJ1-4
v_call: TRBV18
d_call: .
cdr3_length: 14

cdr3_aa: CATGPPDTQYF
cdr3_nt: TGTGCCACAGGACCCCCCGATACGCAGTATTTT
clone_size: .
j_call: TRBJ2-3
v_call: TRBV10-3
d_call: .
cdr3_length: 11

cdr3_aa: CASSYARTGGRRLFF
cdr3_nt: TGTGCCAGCAGTTACGCCCGGACAGGGGGCCGGAGGCTGTTTTTT
clone_size: .
j_call: TRBJ1-4
v_call: TRBV6-5
d_call: TRBD1
cdr3_length: 15

cdr3_aa: CASSSARVRTGELFF
cdr3_nt: TGTGCCAGCAGCAGCGCTAGGGTTAGGACCGGGGAGCTGTTTTTT
clone_size: .
j_call: TRBJ2-2
v_call: TRBV7-8
d_call: .
cdr3_length: 15

cdr3_aa: CASSLDSSGQPQHF
cdr3_nt: TGCGCCAGCAGCTTGGATTCCTCCGGTCAGCCCCAGCATTTT
clone_size: .
j_call: TRBJ1-5
v_call: TRBV5-1
d_call: .
cdr3_length: 14

cdr3_aa: CAWRAPDSSYEQYF
cdr3_nt: TGTGCCTGGAGGGCCCCCGACAGCTCCTACGAGCAGTACTTC
clone_size: .
j_call: TRBJ2-7
v_call: TRBV30
d_call: .
cdr3_length: 14

cdr3_aa: CASSTGSTDTQYF
cdr3_nt: TGCGCCAGCAGCACGGGCTCCACAGATACGCAGTATTTT
clone_size: .
j_call: TRBJ2-3
v_call: TRBV5-1
d_call: .
cdr3_length: 13

cdr3_aa: CASKWSEKLFF
cdr3_nt: TGTGCCAGCAAGTGGAGTGAAAAACTGTTTTTT
clone_size: few
j_call: TRBJ1-4
v_call: TRBV27
d_call: .
cdr3_length: 11

cdr3_aa: CASSQRGGEGQYF
cdr3_nt: TGCGCCAGCAGCCAAAGGGGCGGTGAAGGGCAGTACTTC
clone_size: .
j_call: TRBJ2-7
v_call: TRBV4-3
d_call: .
cdr3_length: 13

cdr3_aa: CAWTGGANSPLHF
cdr3_nt: TGTGCCTGGACCGGCGGAGCTAATTCACCCCTCCACTTT
clone_size: .
j_call: TRBJ1-6
v_call: TRBV30
d_call: .
cdr3_length: 13

cdr3_aa: CASSAKGGLRTQYF
cdr3_nt: TGTGCCAGCAGCGCCAAGGGGGGGCTGAGGACCCAGTACTTC
clone_size: .
j_call: TRBJ2-5
v_call: TRBV7-9
d_call: .
cdr3_length: 14

cdr3_aa: CASSLWDGPDQPQHF
cdr3_nt: TGTGCCAGCAGCTTGTGGGACGGGCCCGATCAGCCCCAGCATTTT
clone_size: few
j_call: TRBJ1-5
v_call: TRBV7-9
d_call: .
cdr3_length: 15

cdr3_aa: CASSLQGDEQYF
cdr3_nt: TGTGCCAGCAGCTTACAGGGCGACGAGCAGTACTTC
clone_size: few
j_call: TRBJ2-7
v_call: TRBV7-9
d_call: .
cdr3_length: 12

cdr3_aa: CASSLDQPQHF
cdr3_nt: TGTGCCAGCAGTTTGGATCAGCCCCAGCATTTT
clone_size: .
j_call: TRBJ1-5
v_call: TRBV28
d_call: .
cdr3_length: 11

cdr3_aa: CASSPSGQETQYF
cdr3_nt: TGTGCCAGCAGCCCCTCGGGGCAAGAGACCCAGTACTTC
clone_size: .
j_call: TRBJ2-5
v_call: TRBV6-1
d_call: .
cdr3_length: 13

cdr3_aa: CASSLQGLTEKLFF
cdr3_nt: TGTGCCAGCAGCTTACAGGGCCTAACCGAAAAACTGTTTTTT
clone_size: .
j_call: TRBJ1-4
v_call: TRBV7-9
d_call: .
cdr3_length: 14

cdr3_aa: CASSLAGGDGYTF
cdr3_nt: TGTGCCAGCAGCTTAGCGGGAGGGGATGGCTACACCTTC
clone_size: .
j_call: TRBJ1-2
v_call: TRBV7-2
d_call: .
cdr3_length: 13

cdr3_aa: CASSSGLTNEQFF
cdr3_nt: TGTGCCAGCAGCTCGGGACTAACAAATGAGCAGTTCTTC
clone_size: .
j_call: TRBJ2-1
v_call: TRBV7-7
d_call: TRBD2
cdr3_length: 13

cdr3_aa: CSAGQGNNEQFF
cdr3_nt: TGCAGCGCGGGACAGGGCAACAATGAGCAGTTCTTC
clone_size: .
j_call: TRBJ2-1
v_call: TRBV29-1
d_call: TRBD1
cdr3_length: 12

cdr3_aa: CASSMGLAVTYEQYF
cdr3_nt: TGTGCCAGTAGTATGGGGCTAGCGGTAACCTACGAGCAGTACTTC
clone_size: .
j_call: TRBJ2-7
v_call: TRBV19
d_call: TRBD2
cdr3_length: 15

cdr3_aa: CASSPWGANVLTF
cdr3_nt: TGTGCCAGCTCACCTTGGGGGGCCAACGTCCTGACTTTC
clone_size: .
j_call: TRBJ2-6
v_call: TRBV18
d_call: .
cdr3_length: 13

cdr3_aa: CASTTGGYQPQHF
cdr3_nt: TGTGCCAGCACCACAGGGGGCTATCAGCCCCAGCATTTT
clone_size: .
j_call: TRBJ1-5
v_call: TRBV19
d_call: TRBD1
cdr3_length: 13

cdr3_aa: CAWSLGSGGHNEQFF
cdr3_nt: TGTGCCTGGAGCCTAGGTAGCGGGGGCCACAATGAGCAGTTCTTC
clone_size: few
j_call: TRBJ2-1
v_call: TRBV30
d_call: TRBD2
cdr3_length: 15

cdr3_aa: CASSVGDTGELFF
cdr3_nt: TGTGCCAGCAGCGTAGGGGACACCGGGGAGCTGTTTTTT
clone_size: once
j_call: TRBJ2-2
v_call: TRBV9
d_call: .
cdr3_length: 13

cdr3_aa: CASSLRALNTGELFF
cdr3_nt: TGTGCCAGCAGCTTAAGGGCTCTCAACACCGGGGAGCTGTTTTTT
clone_size: .
j_call: TRBJ2-2
v_call: TRBV7-9
d_call: .
cdr3_length: 15

cdr3_aa: CARSRVGGRSGNTIYF
cdr3_nt: TGTGCCAGAAGCAGGGTCGGGGGACGCTCTGGAAACACCATATATTTT
clone_size: .
j_call: TRBJ1-3
v_call: TRBV5-3
d_call: .
cdr3_length: 16

cdr3_aa: CASSSGRSGANVLTF
cdr3_nt: TGTGCCAGCAGCTCAGGGCGCTCTGGGGCCAACGTCCTGACTTTC
clone_size: .
j_call: TRBJ2-6
v_call: TRBV7-3
d_call: .
cdr3_length: 15

cdr3_aa: CASSPTRTDTQYF
cdr3_nt: TGTGCCAGTAGTCCGACACGCACAGATACGCAGTATTTT
clone_size: .
j_call: TRBJ2-3
v_call: TRBV19
d_call: .
cdr3_length: 13

cdr3_aa: CASSTTTTGAGELFF
cdr3_nt: TGTGCCAGCAGCACTACTACCACGGGGGCCGGGGAGCTGTTTTTT
clone_size: .
j_call: TRBJ2-2
v_call: TRBV7-9
d_call: .
cdr3_length: 15

cdr3_aa: CASSEGGQPQHF
cdr3_nt: TGTGCCAGCAGCGAAGGGGGTCAGCCCCAGCATTTT
clone_size: few
j_call: TRBJ1-5
v_call: TRBV5-6
d_call: .
cdr3_length: 12

cdr3_aa: CASSQTRDTQYF
cdr3_nt: TGCGCCAGCAGCCAGACGCGGGATACGCAGTATTTT
clone_size: few
j_call: TRBJ2-3
v_call: TRBV5-1
d_call: .
cdr3_length: 12

cdr3_aa: CASSQEASGSTDTQYF
cdr3_nt: TGCGCCAGCAGCCAAGAGGCTAGCGGGAGCACAGATACGCAGTATTTT
clone_size: .
j_call: TRBJ2-3
v_call: TRBV4-3
d_call: TRBD2
cdr3_length: 16

cdr3_aa: CASSQEVGANTGELFF
cdr3_nt: TGCGCCAGCAGCCAAGAGGTAGGGGCGAACACCGGGGAGCTGTTTTTT
clone_size: .
j_call: TRBJ2-2
v_call: TRBV4-3
d_call: .
cdr3_length: 16

cdr3_aa: CASSAQGGEKLFF
cdr3_nt: TGTGCCAGCAGCGCCCAGGGGGGGGAAAAACTGTTTTTT
clone_size: few
j_call: TRBJ1-4
v_call: TRBV11-3
d_call: TRBD1
cdr3_length: 13

cdr3_aa: CASSQALAGGPGDIQYF
cdr3_nt: TGCGCCAGCAGCCAGGCACTAGCGGGAGGGCCCGGGGACATTCAGTACTTC
clone_size: .
j_call: TRBJ2-4
v_call: TRBV5-1
d_call: TRBD2
cdr3_length: 17

cdr3_aa: CASIMIGNQPQHF
cdr3_nt: TGTGCCAGCATCATGATCGGCAATCAGCCCCAGCATTTT
clone_size: .
j_call: TRBJ1-5
v_call: TRBV6-6
d_call: .
cdr3_length: 13

cdr3_aa: CASSRGEWETQYF
cdr3_nt: TGTGCCAGCTCACGTGGGGAATGGGAGACCCAGTACTTC
clone_size: .
j_call: TRBJ2-5
v_call: TRBV18
d_call: .
cdr3_length: 13

cdr3_aa: CAWSQGTGRRAFF
cdr3_nt: TGTGCCTGGAGCCAAGGGACAGGGAGAAGAGCTTTCTTT
clone_size: few
j_call: TRBJ1-1
v_call: TRBV30
d_call: TRBD1
cdr3_length: 13

cdr3_aa: CASSSRDPREKLFF
cdr3_nt: TGTGCCAGCAGTTCAAGGGACCCTAGGGAAAAACTGTTTTTT
clone_size: .
j_call: TRBJ1-4
v_call: TRBV28
d_call: .
cdr3_length: 14

cdr3_aa: CASSFRGGVGTNEKLFF
cdr3_nt: TGTGCCAGCAGCTTTCGAGGGGGCGTGGGGACTAATGAAAAACTGTTTTTT
clone_size: .
j_call: TRBJ1-4
v_call: TRBV7-9
d_call: TRBD1
cdr3_length: 17

cdr3_aa: CASSLDPGSGGYTF
cdr3_nt: TGTGCCAGCAGCTTAGACCCAGGGTCGGGAGGCTACACCTTC
clone_size: .
j_call: TRBJ1-2
v_call: TRBV7-2
d_call: .
cdr3_length: 14

cdr3_aa: CASSTRRPGETYNEQFF
cdr3_nt: TGTGCCAGCAGTACCCGCAGACCGGGGGAAACCTACAATGAGCAGTTCTTC
clone_size: .
j_call: TRBJ2-1
v_call: TRBV28
d_call: .
cdr3_length: 17

cdr3_aa: CASSQGSDQPQHF
cdr3_nt: TGTGCCAGCAGCCAGGGGTCCGATCAGCCCCAGCATTTT
clone_size: .
j_call: TRBJ1-5
v_call: TRBV6-6
d_call: .
cdr3_length: 13

cdr3_aa: CASSPTRGRGARDTQYF
cdr3_nt: TGTGCCAGCAGCCCCACCCGGGGGAGGGGGGCAAGAGATACGCAGTATTTT
clone_size: once
j_call: TRBJ2-3
v_call: TRBV9
d_call: .
cdr3_length: 17

cdr3_aa: CAISESTPHNPSYEQYF
cdr3_nt: TGTGCCATCAGTGAGTCGACGCCACACAACCCCAGCTACGAGCAGTACTTC
clone_size: .
j_call: TRBJ2-7
v_call: TRBV10-3
d_call: .
cdr3_length: 17

cdr3_aa: CASFSTAVPYEQYF
cdr3_nt: TGTGCCAGCTTCAGTACAGCGGTCCCCTACGAGCAGTACTTC
clone_size: .
j_call: TRBJ2-7
v_call: TRBV18
d_call: .
cdr3_length: 14

cdr3_aa: CAIAGTGGTDTQYF
cdr3_nt: TGTGCCATCGCTGGGACAGGGGGCACAGATACGCAGTATTTT
clone_size: .
j_call: TRBJ2-3
v_call: TRBV28
d_call: TRBD1
cdr3_length: 14

cdr3_aa: CASSPRGYVDTEAFF
cdr3_nt: TGTGCCAGCAGCCCACGGGGGTATGTGGACACTGAAGCTTTCTTT
clone_size: .
j_call: TRBJ1-1
v_call: TRBV7-8
d_call: .
cdr3_length: 15

cdr3_aa: CASSWPRGALWGYTF
cdr3_nt: TGTGCCAGCAGCTGGCCCCGCGGGGCACTGTGGGGCTACACCTTC
clone_size: .
j_call: TRBJ1-2
v_call: TRBV5-6
d_call: .
cdr3_length: 15

cdr3_aa: CASSPGGSGANVLTF
cdr3_nt: TGCGCCAGCAGCCCCGGGGGCTCTGGGGCCAACGTCCTGACTTTC
clone_size: .
j_call: TRBJ2-6
v_call: TRBV4-3
d_call: .
cdr3_length: 15

cdr3_aa: CASSPGLALTDTQYF
cdr3_nt: TGTGCCAGCAGCCCGGGACTAGCTCTGACAGATACGCAGTATTTT
clone_size: .
j_call: TRBJ2-3
v_call: TRBV7-9
d_call: TRBD2
cdr3_length: 15